The present TCR beta chain was sequenced within a study of CD8+ T cells in alopecia areata. The study's findings and limits: On tofacitinib, scalp and blood still held many of the expanded lesional clones.

Extracted RNA was reverse transcribed into cDNA, the sequencing template. Assay: immunoSEQ multiplex PCR; the TCRdb copy retains only in-frame clones and omits some. Of approximately 190,000 clones listed, nearly 60% are singletons. Only a few counts were recorded for this clone. The antigen is unknown. V lost 2 bases to trimming and J lost 8 bases, with 18 bases between them. This CDR3 contains 15 residues. Per the germline V gene, CDR1 is SGHTA and CDR2 is FQGNSA. Specified treatment: oral pan-JAK inhibitor, 5-10 mg twice daily. The source was CD4+ T cells sorted from blood, collected at week 24, from a patient treated with tofacitinib. The sequence came from a human donor with alopecia areata. The chain combines TRBV7-2 with TRBJ1-1, with a possible D match to TRBD1 (6 bases). The CDR3, as DNA: TGTGCCAGCAGCTTAAGCCCCCTGGCCGGGACAGAAGCTTTCTTT. Translated, it gives CASSLSPLAGTEAFF.